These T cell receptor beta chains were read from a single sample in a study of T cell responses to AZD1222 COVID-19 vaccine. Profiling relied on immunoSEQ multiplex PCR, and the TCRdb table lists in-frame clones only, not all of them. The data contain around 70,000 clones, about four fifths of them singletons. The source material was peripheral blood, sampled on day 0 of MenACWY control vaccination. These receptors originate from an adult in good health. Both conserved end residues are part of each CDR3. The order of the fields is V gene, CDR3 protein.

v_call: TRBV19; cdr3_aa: CASSYTHTDTQYF
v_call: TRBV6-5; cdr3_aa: CASRKDRATGELFF
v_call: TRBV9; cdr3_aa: CASSPNGTATLLAKNIQYF
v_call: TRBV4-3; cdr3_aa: CASSQTQGTNTEAFF
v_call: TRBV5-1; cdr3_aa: CASSPDNLRYTF
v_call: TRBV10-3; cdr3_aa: CAISESTLGEQYF
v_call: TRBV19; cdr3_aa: CASSILSTGTAGAYGYTF
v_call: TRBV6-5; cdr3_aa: CASSSGQGGGGYTF
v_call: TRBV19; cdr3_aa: CASAPGQGINYGYTF
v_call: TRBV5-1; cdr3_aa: CASSRTSGRSTGELFF
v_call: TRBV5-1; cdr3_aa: CASSLEAYAEQYF
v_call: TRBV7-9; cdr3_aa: CASSLGTGNYEQYF
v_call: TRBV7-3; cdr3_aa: CASSLSSGAGELFF
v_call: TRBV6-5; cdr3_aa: CASSLAQGADEKLFF
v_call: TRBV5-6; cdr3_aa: CASSLLTHNYGYTF
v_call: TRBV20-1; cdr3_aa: CSVRTLDEQYF
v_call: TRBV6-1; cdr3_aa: CASSDRGRSTDTQYF
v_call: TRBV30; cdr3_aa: CAWSQIAEAFF
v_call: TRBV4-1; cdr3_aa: CASSQPLLGHGYTF
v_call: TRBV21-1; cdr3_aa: CASSKGERAGNTIYF
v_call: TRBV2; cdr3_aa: CASSFLLGETQYF